These 8 T cell receptor beta chains were all obtained from the same sample, sequenced in a study of T cell responses to AZD1222 COVID-19 vaccine. Produced via immunoSEQ multiplex PCR; TCRdb's table is partial and in-frame only. The sample lists about 85,000 clones, 86% seen once, with around 6.7% in the top ten. Specimen: peripheral blood, collected on day 0 of AZD1222 vaccination. The receptors stem from an adult in good health.

The genes are TRBV5-1 and TRBJ2-3, with 11 nucleotides matching TRBD2. The CDR3 runs to 15 residues. Losses at the gene ends were 4 bases for V and 4 bases for J; bases not matched to a gene: 5. Per the germline V gene, CDR1 is SGHRS and CDR2 is YFSETQ. The CDR3, as DNA: TGCGCCAGCAGCCGTAGCGGGGGGGCCTCAGATACGCAGTATTTT. Translated: CASSRSGGASDTQYF.

The rearrangement joins TRBV29-1 to TRBJ1-2; possibly TRBD1 for D (6 bases). The CDR3 loop spans 13 amino acids. From germline, CDR1 is SQVTM and CDR2 ANQGSEA. With 4 bases removed from V and 3 bases from J, the gap between germline ends came to 12 bases. CDR3 in amino acids: CSVAGGSHYGYTF. As DNA, the CDR3 is TGCAGCGTTGCGGGGGGCAGTCACTATGGCTACACCTTC.

With regard to this clone: The sample carries other DNA sequences with the same CDR3. The chain has TRBV6-5 and TRBJ2-7; 7 bases are shared with TRBD2. The CDR3 length is 14 residues. Germline V CDR1 and CDR2: MNHEY, SVGAGI. V lost 2 bases, J lost 2 bases, and 3 bases stayed unmatched. CDR3 nucleotide sequence: TGTGCCAGCAGTTACGGAGGGAGGGCCTACGAGCAGTACTTC. This codes for CASSYGGRAYEQYF.

This clone was seen just once. This chain links TRBV29-1 with TRBJ2-1; 10 bases align to TRBD2. With V trimmed by 1 base and J by 4 bases, 4 bases remained unmatched. The CDR3 length is 15 residues. Per germline, CDR1 SQVTM and CDR2 ANQGSEA. For the CDR3, the DNA is TGCAGCGTTGAAGCAACTAGCGGGACTTACAATGAGCAGTTCTTC. This gives the protein CSVEATSGTYNEQFF.

This clone was counted once. The V and J genes are TRBV10-3 and TRBJ1-1; 9 bases are shared with TRBD1. The J segment lost 9 bases and the V segment lost 0 bases, leaving 2 bases of the junction unmatched. The CDR3 length is 13 residues. Germline values: CDR1 ENHRY, CDR2 SYGVKD. The CDR3 DNA is TGTGCCATCAGTGAGTCGACAGGGGGACAAGCTTTCTTT. Amino acid sequence: CAISESTGGQAFF.

V usage is TRBV6-5 and J usage is TRBJ2-7; D might be TRBD1 (7 bases). The CDR3 spans 13 residues. Trimming pared 6 bases from V and 3 bases from J, leaving 12 bases between. Germline CDR1 is MNHEY and CDR2 is SVGAGI. The DNA of the CDR3 is TGTGCCAGCAGGCAGGGGGGAGGCTACGAGCAGTACTTC. It is translated as CASRQGGGYEQYF.

The J gene is TRBJ1-1, the V gene TRBV7-3; D possibly corresponds to TRBD1 (6 bases). CDR1 is SGHTA, CDR2 FQGTGA, per germline. Trimming pared 2 bases from V and 1 base from J, leaving 8 bases between. CDR3 size: 14 residues. CDR3 DNA: TGTGCCAGCAGCTTAGGGGGGGCGAACACTGAAGCTTTCTTT. It yields the protein CASSLGGANTEAFF. The full variable domain, completed using reference TRBV7-3 and TRBJ1-1, is GAGVSQTPSNKVTEKGKYVELRCDPISGHTALYWYRQSLGQGPEFLIYFQGTGAADDSGLPNDRFFAVRPEGSVSTLKIQRTERGDSAVYLCASSLGGANTEAFFGQGTRLTVV.

The rearrangement links TRBV5-6 to TRBJ1-2, with D tentatively TRBD1 (6 bases). Germline CDR1 and CDR2: SGHDT and YYEEEE. This CDR3 has 17 amino acids. V was clipped by 4 bases and J by 7 bases, with 26 bases between them. CDR3 region: CASSPRGADRFRLGYTF. CDR3 DNA sequence: TGTGCCAGCAGCCCCCGGGGGGCAGACAGGTTTCGGCTTGGCTACACCTTC.